One TCR beta chain is described in this entry. Its specificity is not known. The assay was immunoSEQ multiplex PCR, and TCRdb's table has in-frame clones only and misses some. The table includes around 100,000 clones, roughly 84% detected once. The sample is drawn from a study of radiation and T cells in renal cell carcinoma. Study-level results: Without pretreatment biopsies, baseline tumor clonotype presence was undetermined.

The V gene's germline CDR1 is SEHNR and CDR2 FQNEAQ (reference sequence). This CDR3 has 16 amino acids. J lost 4 bases, V lost 5 bases, and 5 bases had no gene match. Time point of the sample: blood 4 weeks post-SBRT, at nephrectomy. Treatment indicated: 15 Gy SBRT to primary tumor, nephrectomy 4 weeks later. Radiation-treated patients gave blood at baseline, week 2 and week 4. The patient's renal cell carcinoma had clear cell pathology. The V call is TRBV7-9, the J call TRBJ1-4, with 12 bases identical to TRBD1. Material: blood, obtained from a patient whose treatment included radiotherapy and nephrectomy. This TCR came from a man between 60 and 75 years old with renal cell carcinoma. This chain's CDR3 is CASSKGQGAINEKLFF. In nucleotides, the CDR3 is TGTGCCAGCAGCAAGGGACAGGGGGCCATTAATGAAAAACTGTTTTTT. Looking up the rest from reference TRBV7-9 and TRBJ1-4 gives the full variable domain: DTGVSQNPRHKITKRGQNVTFRCDPISEHNRLYWYRQTLGQGPEFLTYFQNEAQLEKSRLLSDRFSAERPKGSFSTLEIQRTEQGDSAMYLCASSKGQGAINEKLFFGSGTQLSVL.